These 6 T cell receptor beta chains were all obtained from the same sample, sequenced in a study of tumor and adjacent non-tumor tissue in lung cancer. RNA was extracted from bulk tissue without any cell sorting. More than 3 cm separated this lung sample from the edge of the tumor. A modified ARM-PCR protocol with three rounds of nested PCR amplified TCRbeta. TCRdb processed the multiplex PCR reads anew with MiXCR; each CDR3 protein has one entry. The sample records 45,000 to 65,000 distinct CDR3 sequences, around two thirds being singletons. Sequenced input: distant non-tumor lung tissue. The receptors stem from a woman in her sixties with non-small cell lung cancer.

This clonotype was observed at least ten times. V gene TRBV20-1 combines with J gene TRBJ2-7; 9 bases map to TRBD2. Per germline, CDR1 DFQATT and CDR2 SNEGSKA (reference sequence). CDR3 length equals 13 residues. V was pared by 7 bases and J by 5 bases, with 9 bases of the junction left unmatched. The CDR3 bases are TGCAGTGTTAGGCGGGGGGGCACGCACGAGCAGTACTTC. It is translated as CSVRRGGTHEQYF.

Worth noting for this clonotype: An end of the junction does not agree with germline; a read error may underlie this. The chain uses TRBV6-5 and TRBJ1-6; weak D call: TRBD1 (6 bases). Looked up from germline, CDR1 is MNHEY and CDR2 is SVGAGI. This CDR3 has 13 amino acids. CDR3 sequence reads: CDSSYRRDKGFIF. The DNA of the CDR3 is TGTGACAGCAGTTACCGTCGGGACAAGGGCTTTATATTT.

The gene calls are TRBV29-1 and TRBJ2-7, with TRBD1 as a possible D gene (6 bases). V dropped 5 bases and J dropped 5 bases, with 16 bases sitting between them. Germline V CDR1 and CDR2: SQVTM, ANQGSEA. This CDR3 is built from 13 residues. CDR3 sequence: CSVLGAGGHEQYF. The CDR3 DNA reads as TGCAGCGTTCTGGGGGCAGGTGGTCACGAGCAGTACTTC.

The sample holds a few counts of this clonotype. The V and J genes are TRBV19 and TRBJ2-6; D unclear. This CDR3 contains 17 residues. Germline CDR1 and CDR2: LNHDA and SQIVND (reference sequence). V lost 7 bases, J lost 2 bases, and 18 bases lay in between. The CDR3 region has the DNA TGTGCCAGTACCACCGACCTATGGGGTACTGGGGCCAACGTCCTGACTTTC. This gives the protein CASTTDLWGTGANVLTF.

This clonotype was detected only a few times. The junction departs from the called germline gene at one end, perhaps through a read error. The chain is built from TRBV29-1 and TRBJ2-2, with 8 nucleotides matching TRBD2. The CDR3 spans 15 residues. In germline, CDR1 is SQVTM, CDR2 ANQGSEA. CDR3: CSAIPGLVNTGELLF. CDR3 DNA: TGCAGTGCCATCCCGGGACTAGTGAACACCGGGGAGCTGCTTTTT.

On this clonotype itself: A read error may produce the germline difference seen at one junction end. The rearrangement links TRBV4-3 to TRBJ2-1; D remains unclear. CDR1 is LGHNA, CDR2 YSLEER, per germline. The CDR3 is 15 amino acids. The CDR3 sequence is CVSSPRLSSYNEQFF. The CDR3 DNA sequence: TGCGTCAGCAGCCCTCGATTGAGCTCCTATAATGAGCAGTTCTTC.